This T cell receptor (beta chain) was profiled in a study of T cell responses to AZD1222 COVID-19 vaccine (dated by TCRdb to the early 2020s). About the study as a whole: A total of 240 or so trial participants underwent TCR sequencing, of whom approximately 200 had received two doses of AZD1222 and some 25 had received two doses of the MenACWY control vaccine. Trial participants were enrolled by age into 18-55, 56-69 and 70-plus year subgroups, with roughly 150, 30 and 60 TCR-sequenced participants respectively.

Interpreted using the paper, the time point label stands for: about 28 days (+/-7) after the second vaccine dose. The treatment or condition label for this specimen denotes: meningococcal conjugate vaccine given as trial control. Vaccinee samples were obtained from the UK trials COV001 and COV002, which included a single-blind randomized controlled phase 2/3 trial of AZD1222 (ChAdOx1 nCoV-19) in healthy adults. Trial participant PBMC samples were collected at day 0 and day 28 after the second dose for TCRbeta chain sequencing. The CDR3 regions of human TCRbeta chains were analyzed by immunosequencing. The original methods were these. Repertoire TCRs were matched against a reference library of SARS-CoV-2-specific TCRs generated with the MIRA antigen-specificity platform. Breadth was defined as the fraction of unique TCRs that were SARS-CoV-2-associated. Depth was defined as the fraction of total T cells that were SARS-CoV-2-associated. Each spike-specific TCR was assigned to its reactive spike region and to a CD4 or CD8 class using the MIRA data. Log10-transformed breadth and depth values were compared by one-way ANOVA with Sidak's multiple comparisons tests. TCRdb holds this immuneACCESS table with in-frame rearrangements only. Some clones are missing; in checked studies, unresolved V genes explain under half, and the rest has no known cause. V and J calls plus clone size are reproduced from that table; the DNA served to infer D and trimming. This sample is represented by roughly 200,000 clones; 85% to 95% of them were singletons. In total, the top ten clones hold 0.8% to 1.3% of the sample.

V loses 5 bases, J loses 8 bases, and the germline ends lie 18 bases apart. CDR1 and CDR2 were assigned from the germline V gene (reference sequence) as LNHDA and SQIVND. The CDR3 measures 14 amino acids from cysteine to phenylalanine. Only CDR3 DNA is held: 42 bases, read in frame from base 1. Broader findings and caveats from the paper: Participants were mostly white British, with more females than males. The authors suggested clonal diversity may have been underestimated. Spike-specific TCR breadth and depth rose significantly after two AZD1222 doses compared with day 0 and with MenACWY recipients. The whole spike protein was spanned by vaccine-associated CD4 TCRs, and dominant responses were seen in regions 160-218 and 743-854. Conclusions about previously exposed vaccinees were limited because only six AZD1222 recipients were SARS-CoV-2 seropositive at baseline. The 56-69-year group was small, and its depth increase did not reach significance, likely because of low power. Reportedly, almost half of the unique spike-specific TCRs recognized epitopes lying outside the regions that are mutated in the B.1.351 and B.1.1.7 variants. Because no day 14 peak-response samples were available, the repertoires could be characterized only after the peak T cell response.

For this clone: What antigen it recognizes has not been identified. No base-level quality is on record; no much larger clone is a single base apart.

The rearranged chain carries TRBV19 and TRBJ1-2; TRBD1 could be the D gene, as 5 bases match. The sample in question was peripheral blood, obtained 28 days after the second dose of the MenACWY control vaccine. This sequence originates from an adult who received the MenACWY meningococcal vaccine as a control. The DNA is as follows: TGTGCCAGTAGTCTCACAGGAGTTGAGGGCGGCTACACCTTC. Its amino acids are CASSLTGVEGGYTF.